Sequencing of this T cell receptor (beta chain) was carried out in a study of neurological immune-mediated disorders (dated by TCRdb to the late 2010s). A note on the overall study: Among the approximately 34 multiple sclerosis patients, relapsing-remitting MS accounted for around 30 and secondary progressive MS accounted for 3. Using UMI-based sequencing, the study compared peripheral blood TCR-beta repertoires from patients with HTLV-I-associated myelopathy (HAM/TSP), patients with multiple sclerosis, and healthy controls. The approximately 98 TCR-beta libraries included longitudinal samples, technical triplicates and paired sorted CD4+ and CD8+ T-cell subsets alongside PBMC samples. Of the 68 subjects in the cohort, roughly 14 were HAM/TSP patients, about 34 were multiple sclerosis patients, and roughly 20 were healthy controls. General conclusions and limits of the study: No clinical or MRI features were associated with the MS cluster, and the authors said that larger cohorts are needed. In phylogenetic analysis, the repertoires of 18 of 34 MS patients grouped into a cluster of related CDR3 sequences, which suggests a possible signature at the repertoire level. Across subjects, expanded clones never shared an identical CDR3 amino acid sequence, which suggests that the TCR-beta repertoires in every group were private. TCR clonal expansion was highest in HAM/TSP patients and lowest in MS patients, with MS patients falling below even healthy controls.

For unsorted PBMC libraries, 2 million PBMCs were used after storage in RNAlater at -80 degrees C until RNA extraction. Multiple sclerosis patients were enrolled in a US clinical protocol evaluating disease progression by magnetic resonance imaging. Peripheral blood was subjected to Ficoll-Hypaque density gradient centrifugation to isolate PBMCs, which were then cryopreserved in liquid nitrogen. To synthesize cDNA, template-switch 5'RACE was performed with a primer carrying a 10-nucleotide random unique molecular identifier so that each TCR transcript was tagged. Every sequencing run yielded over 170 million TCR-beta sequences covering 15-18 subjects. The RNeasy kit was used to extract total RNA. The KAPA Real-time Library Amplification kit was used to amplify TCR-beta VDJ regions with primers for the TCR constant region and the 5'RACE anchor. A first PCR added sample indexes and Illumina adaptors, after which a second PCR increased the library yield. After Ampure bead purification, the TCR product of roughly 650 bp was size-selected on a 2% E-gel SizeSelection system. Before pooling, library quality was assessed on a Bioanalyzer, concentration was determined with Qubit, and library quantification was performed with the Kapa Library Quantification kit. Libraries were sequenced paired-end 2 x 150 bp on an Illumina HiSeq 2500. To increase sequence diversity, about 25-31% phiX was spiked into each library pool. Concerning the study's data processing: Quality-filtered reads were processed with the UMI-based MiGEC pipeline, and over 85% of raw TCR sequences were removed by the MiGEC pipeline during error correction. VDJ genes were aligned to IMGT germline references, and clonotypes were defined by unique CDR3 amino acid sequence plus V-J genes. Clonal expansion, Shannon diversity and CDR3 relatedness (CalcPairwiseDistances, ClusterSamples) were evaluated with VDJtools, and phylogenetic trees were built with CLCbio workbench. Expanded clones were defined as having at least 8 unique UMIs, based on coefficient-of-variation modelling across technical triplicates. TCRdb passed the public sequencing reads through fastp at Q25 and MiXCR, retaining productive beta sequences. Identical CDR3 proteins give one entry, which carries the most common genes and DNA. The V and J calls reflect TCRdb's pipeline rather than the authors' work. The sample table records approximately 40,000 distinct CDR3 sequences; 3% to 4% of these occur just once. The top ten hold roughly 2.2% of the sample.

Trimming accounts for 0 bases at V and 5 bases at J, while the number of junction bases matched to no gene is 1. Taken from the germline V gene, the CDR1 and CDR2 loops are SGHRS and YFSETQ. From the cysteine through the phenylalanine, the CDR3 covers 15 amino acids. Kept here is only the CDR3 DNA, which spans 45 bases and is read in frame from base 1. This clonotype is characterized as medium-sized (0.01 to 0.1%). No cognate antigen has been identified for it. Base qualities are not recorded, but no much larger clone differs from it by a single base. The V and J genes are TRBV5-1 and TRBJ1-4, with 10 bases in between that match TRBD1. The receptor was derived from a man aged 30 to 45 with multiple sclerosis. Sequencing was carried out using PBMCs. Here the CDR3 is given as CASSLGDRGNEKLFF. The DNA sequence is as follows: TGCGCCAGCAGCTTGGGGGACAGGGGCAATGAAAAACTGTTTTTT. With all but the CDR3 taken from the reference TRBV5-1 and TRBJ1-4 genes, the full variable domain is: KAGVTQTPRYLIKTRGQQVTLSCSPISGHRSVSWYQQTPGQGLQFLFEYFSETQRNKGNFPGRFSGRQFSNSRSEMNVSTLELGDSALYLCASSLGDRGNEKLFFGSGTQLSVL.